Given below is one T cell receptor beta chain in context. Germline V CDR1 and CDR2: SEHNR, FQNEAQ (reference sequence). The CDR3 is 14 amino acids. The V segment lost 1 base and the J segment 5 bases; nucleotides outside the gene matches: 5. A single record per CDR3 protein comes from TCRdb applying MiXCR to the RT-PCR reads. The table lists about 680,000 distinct CDR3 sequences, 11% to 15% of them singletons. The receptor's source is a female donor in good health, serving as a healthy control. V usage is TRBV7-9 and J usage is TRBJ2-7; 7 bases match TRBD1. Sequencing input: memory CD4+ T cells from blood. CDR3 amino acids: CASSLGGGRNEQYF. CDR3 DNA: TGTGCCAGCAGCTTAGGAGGGGGCAGGAACGAGCAGTACTTC.